This TCR beta chain was sequenced during a study of blood T cells in healthy people across ages. The CDR3 loop spans 14 amino acids. After removal of 6 bases from V and 6 bases from J, the junction contained 3 bases not matched to a gene. Looked up from germline, CDR1 is MGHDK and CDR2 is SYGVNS. A sample-barcoded 5' primer and a J-beta primer mix were used in a second PCR of roughly 7 to 11 cycles. Each CDR3 protein gets one entry after TCRdb re-called the 5' RACE reads with MiXCR. The sample has about 1,600,000 distinct CDR3 sequences, approximately 38% seen once. Specimen: blood. The chain links TRBV25-1 to TRBJ1-6, with 9 bases fitting TRBD1. The TCR was taken from a young woman in good health. The CDR3 is CASSYRGLNSPLHF. CDR3 in DNA: TGTGCCAGCAGCTACAGGGGGCTTAATTCACCCCTCCACTTT.